This T cell receptor beta chain stems from a study of T cell responses to AZD1222 COVID-19 vaccine. General observations from the study: Receipt of two AZD1222 doses was followed by a rise in Spike-specific TCR breadth and depth. Only after the peak T cell response were repertoires sampled.

This CDR3 is built from 11 residues. The V end lost 4 bases, the J end lost 10 bases, and 7 bases lay between the germline ends. This table comes from immunoSEQ multiplex PCR, and its TCRdb copy is limited to in-frame clones, with some not included. The sample carries some 180,000 clones, 80% to 95% recorded once. As to this clone: Its specificity is not known.

The chain recombines TRBV12-3 or TRBV12-4 with TRBJ1-4; D ambiguous. Sequencing was performed on peripheral blood, taken 28 days after the second dose of the MenACWY control vaccine. The TCR originated in an adult who received the MenACWY meningococcal vaccine as a control. The CDR3 is CASSSPGKLFF. The CDR3 DNA is TGTGCCAGCAGTTCGCCCGGAAAACTGTTTTTT.